The entry below describes one T cell receptor (beta chain). The antigen remains undetermined. These data are taken from a study of shared clonotypes between healthy human individuals. Findings and caveats of the study: Memory subsets generally showed smaller estimated richness than naive subsets did.

Produced via immunoSEQ multiplex PCR; TCRdb's table is partial and in-frame only. Seen here are 1 million to 1.3 million clones, around 78% observed once, and the top ten hold around 0.6%. Between the trimmed V and J ends, which lost 4 bases and 5 bases, there was a span of 7 bases. This CDR3 contains 12 residues. The germline V gene encodes CDR1 SNHLY and CDR2 FYNNEI. The sequenced sample consisted of memory CD4+ T cells from PBMCs. Documented subset: CD45RA-negative fraction. The chain uses TRBV2 and TRBJ2-3; D uncertain. The clonotype comes from a man between 18 and 29 years old in good health. Some clones in this sample may be carry-over from other donors' samples. As DNA, the CDR3 is TGTGCCAGCAGTGTCTCAAAAGATACGCAGTATTTT. Translated, it gives CASSVSKDTQYF.